The 23 T cell receptor beta chains reported below all come from one sample, sequenced in a study of blood T cells in healthy people across ages. The use of a sample-barcoded 5' primer and a J-beta primer mix characterized a second PCR of about 7 to 12 cycles. From the 5' RACE reads, TCRdb called clonotypes with MiXCR, one entry per CDR3 protein. The table has some 1.8 million distinct CDR3 sequences, roughly two fifths seen once. The specimen sequenced was blood. All receptors come from a human donor in good health.

This clonotype was observed a few times. The rearrangement uses TRBV14 and TRBJ2-7; TRBD2 matches 8 bases. Per germline, CDR1 SGHDN and CDR2 FVKESK. Unmatched junction bases numbered 8, after V lost 1 base and J lost 3 bases. The CDR3 is 16 amino acids. CDR3 region: CASSQGFGGGLYEQYF. CDR3 DNA sequence: TGTGCCAGCAGCCAAGGTTTCGGGGGGGGGCTCTACGAGCAGTACTTC.

This clonotype has just a few counts. The V call is TRBV11-2, the J call TRBJ2-1; D is uncertain. Germline-derived CDR1 and CDR2 are SGHAT and FQNNGV. The CDR3 loop spans 16 amino acids. V was clipped by 1 base and J by 1 base, with 11 bases between them. The CDR3 loop is CASSLGVSGSYNEQFF. The CDR3 bases are TGTGCCAGCAGCTTAGGGGTGAGTGGGTCCTACAATGAGCAGTTCTTC.

V and J are TRBV29-1 and TRBJ2-5, with 11 bases aligning to TRBD1. The CDR3 totals 17 residues. Germline CDR1 and CDR2: SQVTM and ANQGSEA. The V and J ends lost 3 bases and 2 bases, in that order; junction bases with no gene match: 11. The CDR3 spells CSVDQPRTGGPQETQYF. In nucleotides, the CDR3 is TGCAGCGTTGATCAGCCCCGGACAGGGGGCCCTCAAGAGACCCAGTACTTC. The full variable domain, completed using reference TRBV29-1 and TRBJ2-5, is SAVISQKPSRDICQRGTSLTIQCQVDSQVTMMFWYRQQPGQSLTLIATANQGSEATYESGFVIDKFPISRPNLTFSTLTVSNMSPEDSSIYLCSVDQPRTGGPQETQYFGPGTRLLVL.

The chain uses TRBV7-9 and TRBJ2-1; D gene ambiguous. Germline CDR1 and CDR2: SEHNR and FQNEAQ (reference sequence). The ends were cut back, 5 bases at V and 6 bases at J, with 11 bases in the middle. CDR3 size: 13 residues. The CDR3 protein is CASSNEVGNEQFF. In nucleotides, the CDR3 is TGTGCCAGCAGCAACGAGGTAGGCAATGAGCAGTTCTTC.

This clonotype was counted a few times. This chain uses TRBV20-1 with TRBJ2-5, with 9 bases lining up with TRBD1. The ends lost 1 base at V and 6 bases at J; junction bases unmatched: 3. The CDR3 length is 13 residues. Germline CDR1 is DFQATT and CDR2 is SNEGSKA (reference sequence). This CDR3 reads CSARVDRGQTQYF. CDR3 bases: TGCAGTGCTAGAGTGGACAGGGGTCAGACCCAGTACTTC.

The chain combines TRBV29-1 with TRBJ1-2; 8 bases line up with TRBD1. CDR1 is SQVTM, CDR2 ANQGSEA, per germline. V lost 6 bases, J lost 8 bases, and 5 bases stayed unmatched. CDR3 length: 11 residues. CDR3 residues: CSVNTGGGYTF. Written as DNA, the CDR3 is TGCAGCGTGAATACAGGGGGAGGCTACACCTTC. Variable domain in full (rest from reference TRBV29-1 and TRBJ1-2): SAVISQKPSRDICQRGTSLTIQCQVDSQVTMMFWYRQQPGQSLTLIATANQGSEATYESGFVIDKFPISRPNLTFSTLTVSNMSPEDSSIYLCSVNTGGGYTFGSGTRLTVV.

The V gene is TRBV10-3, the J gene TRBJ2-3; D assignment may be TRBD1 or TRBD2 (5 bases each). The germline CDR1 and CDR2 sequences are ENHRY and SYGVKD. There are 18 residues in the CDR3. V dropped 4 bases and J dropped 0 bases, with 20 bases sitting between them. The CDR3 is CAISAPSGTLPSTDTQYF. The CDR3 nucleotides read TGTGCCATCAGTGCGCCGTCAGGGACCTTACCTAGCACAGATACGCAGTATTTT.

This clonotype was detected only a few times. CDR3 DNA sequence: TGCGCCAGCAGCCCAGATTACCGGGGGCGAGACGAGCAGTACTTC. The encoded protein is CASSPDYRGRDEQYF. The V call is TRBV4-3, the J call TRBJ2-7; perhaps D is TRBD1 or TRBD2 (6 bases each). Trimming took off 4 bases at V and 5 bases at J, with 18 bases between the two ends. The CDR3 covers 15 residues. Germline loops: CDR1 LGHNA, CDR2 YSLEER.

This rearrangement joins TRBV24-1 to TRBJ1-2; no firm D call. There are 15 residues in the CDR3. CDR1 and CDR2 (germline): KGHDR, SFDVKD. Deletions cut 6 bases from V and 3 bases from J, with 16 bases between. The CDR3 protein is CATSPSAVVDYGYTF. The DNA for the CDR3 is TGTGCCACCAGTCCATCAGCTGTAGTAGACTATGGCTACACCTTC.

As to this clonotype: One end of the junction varies from germline; a read error may be responsible. The CDR3 DNA is TGCGTCAGCAGCCAGGCAGGGGGCGCGGTCACTGAAGCTTTCTTT. Amino acids: CVSSQAGGAVTEAFF. J is TRBJ1-1 and V is TRBV4-1, with 8 bases lining up with TRBD1. Germline V gives CDR1 MGHRA, CDR2 YSYEKL. This CDR3 is built from 15 residues.

This clonotype has a handful of counts. J is TRBJ1-2 and V is TRBV29-1, with no clear D. The germline gives CDR1 SQVTM, CDR2 ANQGSEA. The V gene lost 3 bases and the J gene lost 8 bases, with 13 bases spanning the gap. The CDR3 is 12 residues long. CDR3 region: CSVDAGGGGYTF. The CDR3, as DNA: TGCAGCGTTGATGCGGGAGGTGGGGGCTACACCTTC.

This clonotype was seen more than once but under ten times. The V call is TRBV12-3 or TRBV12-4, the J call TRBJ2-3, with TRBD1 identical over 7 bases. CDR3 length: 16 residues. J gave up 2 bases and V 5 bases, and 10 bases lay outside the gene matches. The CDR3 here is CASSQPGQILTDTQYF. As DNA, the CDR3 is TGTGCCAGCAGTCAGCCGGGACAGATTCTCACAGATACGCAGTATTTT.

This chain connects TRBV6-5 to TRBJ1-2; D is undetermined. CDR1 and CDR2 (germline): MNHEY, SVGAGI. The germline V and J ends were trimmed by 6 bases and 2 bases, with 19 bases remaining between them. This CDR3 has 16 residues. CDR3 nucleotide sequence: TGTGCCAGCAGCAGGATTTCCCTCCTCGTGAACTATGGCTACACCTTC. This sequence encodes CASSRISLLVNYGYTF.

This clonotype was counted only a few times. The chain has TRBV6-5 and TRBJ2-7; no clear D. CDR1 and CDR2 (germline): MNHEY, SVGAGI. V dropped 4 bases and J dropped 3 bases, with 10 bases sitting between them. The CDR3 runs to 13 residues. For the CDR3, the DNA is TGTGCCAGCAGTTCGGTGAGCTACTACGAGCAGTACTTC. Amino acids: CASSSVSYYEQYF.

The chain is built from TRBV4-1 and TRBJ2-1; TRBD1 might be the D (6 bases). With 1 base removed from V and 5 bases from J, the gap between germline ends came to 12 bases. The germline V gene encodes CDR1 MGHRA and CDR2 YSYEKL. This CDR3 has 15 amino acids. CDR3 nucleotides: TGCGCCAGCAGCCAAGTTGCAGGGGTGGACAATGAGCAGTTCTTC. Encoded protein: CASSQVAGVDNEQFF.

This clonotype was seen many times. The J gene is TRBJ2-4, the V gene TRBV4-1; no clear D. CDR3 size: 14 residues. CDR1 MGHRA and CDR2 YSYEKL come from the germline V gene. Trimming pared 0 bases from V and 6 bases from J, leaving 9 bases between. Here the CDR3 DNA reads TGCGCCAGCAGCCAAGAAGGGATATTAAACATTCAGTACTTC. Protein sequence: CASSQEGILNIQYF.

The genes are TRBV6-5 and TRBJ1-2, with D unresolved. The V end lost 5 bases, the J end lost 2 bases, and 15 bases lay between the germline ends. The CDR3 has 15 amino acids. CDR1 is MNHEY and CDR2 is SVGAGI in the germline V gene. The CDR3 here is CASSLGPRPNYGYTF. DNA for the CDR3: TGTGCCAGCAGTCTCGGGCCGAGACCCAACTATGGCTACACCTTC.

This clonotype was seen only a few times. The J gene is TRBJ2-7, the V gene TRBV3-1; a possible D gene is TRBD2 (5 bases). The CDR3 has 13 residues. CDR1 is LGHDT and CDR2 is YNNKEL in the germline V gene (reference sequence). Deletions cut 3 bases from V and 5 bases from J, with 11 bases between. The CDR3 DNA follows: TGTGCCAGCAGCCATACTAGTACCCACGAGCAGTACTTC. Residues: CASSHTSTHEQYF.

For this clonotype: At one of its ends the junction is not consistent with the germline gene, which may arise from a read error. J is TRBJ2-5 and V is TRBV7-7; unclear D gene. From germline, CDR1 is SSHAT and CDR2 FNYEAQ (reference sequence). The CDR3 length is 13 residues. Here the CDR3 DNA reads TGTGCTAGCAGCCCTATGGGGAAAGAGACCCAGTACTTC. Translating it yields CASSPMGKETQYF.

This clonotype is a singleton in its sample. The CDR3 coding sequence is TGTGCCAGCAGCTTAACGGTCAGGGGGTCTGGCTACACCTTC. Its translation: CASSLTVRGSGYTF. The chain employs TRBV7-3 and TRBJ1-2, with 7 nucleotides matching TRBD1. The CDR3 sequence is 14 residues long. V was clipped by 0 bases and J by 7 bases; unmatched bases: 5. CDR1 and CDR2 (germline): SGHTA, FQGTGA.

The table lists this clonotype with many counts. The rearrangement uses TRBV20-1 and TRBJ2-1; possible D gene TRBD1, 5 bases. CDR3 length equals 10 residues. Deletions cut 6 bases from V and 6 bases from J, with 6 bases between. CDR1 is DFQATT, CDR2 SNEGSKA, per germline (reference sequence). This CDR3 reads CSAQGNEQFF. As DNA, the CDR3 is TGCAGTGCCCAGGGCAATGAGCAGTTCTTC.

V and J are TRBV20-1 and TRBJ2-1; weak D call: TRBD2 (7 bases). The CDR3 is 15 residues long. From germline, CDR1 is DFQATT and CDR2 SNEGSKA (reference sequence). The V end lost 2 bases, the J end lost 9 bases, and 20 bases lay between the germline ends. This chain's CDR3 is CSARRYVGGLGEQFF. As DNA, the CDR3 is TGCAGTGCTAGAAGATACGTGGGGGGGCTCGGTGAGCAGTTCTTC.

The chain links TRBV29-1 to TRBJ1-1; TRBD1 matches 9 bases. Per germline, CDR1 SQVTM and CDR2 ANQGSEA. The CDR3 has 14 residues. V trimming: 7 bases; J trimming: 4 bases; junction bases outside the gene matches: 10. The CDR3 sequence is CSAREGTGSTEAFF. The CDR3, as DNA: TGCAGCGCCCGGGAGGGGACAGGGAGCACTGAAGCTTTCTTT.